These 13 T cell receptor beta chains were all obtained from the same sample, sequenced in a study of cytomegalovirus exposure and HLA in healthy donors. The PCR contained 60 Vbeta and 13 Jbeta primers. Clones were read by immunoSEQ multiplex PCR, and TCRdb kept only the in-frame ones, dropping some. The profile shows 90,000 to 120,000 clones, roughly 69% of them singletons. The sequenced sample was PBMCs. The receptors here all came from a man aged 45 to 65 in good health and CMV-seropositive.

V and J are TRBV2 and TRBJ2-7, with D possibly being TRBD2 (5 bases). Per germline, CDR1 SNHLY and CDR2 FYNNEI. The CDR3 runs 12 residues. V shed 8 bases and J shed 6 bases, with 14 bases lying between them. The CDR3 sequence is CASRPGWPEQYF. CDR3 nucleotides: TGTGCCAGCCGGCCGGGGTGGCCCGAGCAGTACTTC.

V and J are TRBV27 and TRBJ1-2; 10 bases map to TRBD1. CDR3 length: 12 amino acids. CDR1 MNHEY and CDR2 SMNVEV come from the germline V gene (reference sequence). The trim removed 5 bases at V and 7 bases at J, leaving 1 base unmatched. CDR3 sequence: CASSGTGVGYTF. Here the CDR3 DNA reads TGTGCCAGCAGTGGGACAGGGGTTGGCTACACCTTC.

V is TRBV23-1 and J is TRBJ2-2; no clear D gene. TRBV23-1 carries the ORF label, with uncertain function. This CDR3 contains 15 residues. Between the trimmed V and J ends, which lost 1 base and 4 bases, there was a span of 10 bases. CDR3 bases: TGCGCCAGCAGTCAATTGAGGCAGTTCACCGGGGAGCTGTTTTTT. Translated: CASSQLRQFTGELFF.

CDR3 DNA sequence: TGTGCCAGCAGCTTAGGGGGACAGTATGGCTACACCTTC. Translation gives CASSLGGQYGYTF. The chain is built from TRBV7-3 and TRBJ1-2; TRBD1 matches 7 bases. Germline-derived CDR1 and CDR2 are SGHTA and FQGTGA. CDR3 length equals 13 residues. Trimming took 2 bases from V and 5 from J; bases not matched to a gene: 2.

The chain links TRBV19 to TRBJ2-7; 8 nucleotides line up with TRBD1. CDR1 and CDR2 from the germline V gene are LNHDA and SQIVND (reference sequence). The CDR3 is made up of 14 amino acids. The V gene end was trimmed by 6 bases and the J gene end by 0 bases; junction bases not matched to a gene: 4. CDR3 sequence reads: CASRRTGLSYEQYF. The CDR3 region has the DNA TGTGCCAGTAGGAGGACAGGGCTCTCCTACGAGCAGTACTTC. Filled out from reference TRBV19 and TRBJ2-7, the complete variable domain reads DGGITQSPKYLFRKEGQNVTLSCEQNLNHDAMYWYRQDPGQGLRLIYYSQIVNDFQKGDIAEGYSVSREKKESFPLTVTSAQKNPTAFYLCASRRTGLSYEQYFGPGTRLTVT.

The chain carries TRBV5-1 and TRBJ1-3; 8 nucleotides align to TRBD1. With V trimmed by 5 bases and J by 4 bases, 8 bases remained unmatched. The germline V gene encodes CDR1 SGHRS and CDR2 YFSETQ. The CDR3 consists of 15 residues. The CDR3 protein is CASREQGAEGNTIYF. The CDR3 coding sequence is TGCGCCAGCAGAGAGCAGGGGGCAGAAGGAAACACCATATATTTT.

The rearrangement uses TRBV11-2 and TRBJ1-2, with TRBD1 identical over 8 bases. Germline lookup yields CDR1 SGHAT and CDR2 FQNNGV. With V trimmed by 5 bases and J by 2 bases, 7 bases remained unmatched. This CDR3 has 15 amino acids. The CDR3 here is CASSPPGQVNYGYTF. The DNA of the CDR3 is TGTGCCAGCAGCCCCCCGGGACAGGTGAACTATGGCTACACCTTC.

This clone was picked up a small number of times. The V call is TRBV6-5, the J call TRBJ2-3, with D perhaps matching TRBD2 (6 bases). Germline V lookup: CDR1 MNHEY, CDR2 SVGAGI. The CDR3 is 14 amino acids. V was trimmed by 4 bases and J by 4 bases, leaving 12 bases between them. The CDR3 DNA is TGTGCCAGCAGTTCCCCGGGAGATTCAGATACGCAGTATTTT. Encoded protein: CASSSPGDSDTQYF.

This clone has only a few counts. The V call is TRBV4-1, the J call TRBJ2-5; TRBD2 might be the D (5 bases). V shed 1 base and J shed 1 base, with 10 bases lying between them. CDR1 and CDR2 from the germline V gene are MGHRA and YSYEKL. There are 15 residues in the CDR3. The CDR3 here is CASSQGQLVQETQYF. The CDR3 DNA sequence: TGCGCCAGCAGCCAAGGGCAACTAGTCCAAGAGACCCAGTACTTC.

The CDR3 loop reads CASSVSGGNTGELFF. The DNA of the CDR3 is TGTGCCAGCAGCGTGAGCGGGGGGAACACCGGGGAGCTGTTTTTT. The V and J genes are TRBV9 and TRBJ2-2; 8 bases match TRBD2. Germline V gene lookup returns CDR1 SGDLS and CDR2 YYNGEE. This CDR3 is built from 15 residues. V lost 2 bases and J lost 1; bases outside the gene matches: 1.

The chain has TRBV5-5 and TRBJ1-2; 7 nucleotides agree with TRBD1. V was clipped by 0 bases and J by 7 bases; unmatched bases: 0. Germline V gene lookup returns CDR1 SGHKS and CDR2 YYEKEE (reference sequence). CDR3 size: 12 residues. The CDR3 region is CASSLGQGGYTF. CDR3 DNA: TGTGCCAGCAGCTTGGGACAGGGTGGCTACACCTTC.

As DNA, the CDR3 is TGTGCCAGTAGTTCCCGCGACGGACCGGGACTAGCGGCCAATGAGCAGTTCTTC. It encodes CASSSRDGPGLAANEQFF. The chain recombines TRBV19 with TRBJ2-1; 11 bases fit TRBD2. The ends lost 5 bases at V and 6 bases at J; junction bases unmatched: 15. Germline CDR1 reads LNHDA; CDR2 reads SQIVND (reference sequence). The CDR3 is 18 residues long.

The chain's CDR3 is CASSPGLAGGQDEQFF. Written as DNA, the CDR3 is TGTGCCAGCAGCCCCGGACTAGCGGGAGGGCAGGATGAGCAGTTCTTC. The V call is TRBV11-2, the J call TRBJ2-1, with 15 bases that match TRBD2. This CDR3 comprises 16 residues. Trimming cost V 5 bases and J 8 bases; bases outside gene matches: 7. The germline V gene has CDR1 SGHAT and CDR2 FQNNGV.